A single sample is the source of the 28 T cell receptor beta chains below, sequenced in a study of cytomegalovirus exposure and HLA in healthy donors. The PCR was carried out with 60 Vbeta primers and 13 Jbeta primers. Using immunoSEQ multiplex PCR, the repertoire was profiled, and TCRdb retains in-frame clones only, with some absent. The repertoire holds about 220,000 clones, with approximately 70% as singletons. Sequencing was performed on PBMCs. These receptors were obtained from a woman aged 25 to 39 in good health and CMV-seronegative.

CDR3 nucleotide sequence: TGTGCCAGCAGCGCTGGGGGGAGCACAGATACGCAGTATTTT. It specifies CASSAGGSTDTQYF. V gene TRBV9 combines with J gene TRBJ2-3; TRBD2 might be the D (6 bases). Trimming removed 3 bases from V and 0 bases from J, with 8 bases in between. Germline CDR1 is SGDLS and CDR2 is YYNGEE. The CDR3 covers 14 residues.

J is TRBJ2-1 and V is TRBV7-3, with 9 bases lining up with TRBD2. Germline CDR1 reads SGHTA; CDR2 reads FQGTGA. The CDR3 runs to 15 residues. The junction had 4 bases not matched to a gene; V was cut back by 1 base and J by 6 bases. CDR3 sequence: CASSLRLADLNEQFF. In nucleotides, the CDR3 is TGTGCCAGCAGCTTAAGACTAGCGGACCTCAATGAGCAGTTCTTC.

There are a few counts of this clone. The chain carries TRBV5-1 and TRBJ2-1, with no clear D. Germline values: CDR1 SGHRS, CDR2 YFSETQ. The CDR3 has 14 amino acids. Trimming pared 0 bases from V and 4 bases from J, leaving 8 bases between. Here the CDR3 DNA reads TGCGCCAGCAGCTTGGAACTGTCATACAATGAGCAGTTCTTC. Translated: CASSLELSYNEQFF.

J is TRBJ1-2 and V is TRBV6-4; 12 nucleotides line up with TRBD1. CDR1 MRHNA and CDR2 SNTAGT come from the germline V gene. Losses at the gene ends were 4 bases for V and 4 bases for J; bases not matched to a gene: 7. The CDR3 has 16 residues. Here the CDR3 reads CASSASGQGAIYGYTF. DNA of the CDR3: TGTGCCAGCAGTGCCTCGGGACAGGGGGCGATCTATGGCTACACCTTC.

The J gene is TRBJ2-5, the V gene TRBV4-1, with D perhaps TRBD2 (5 bases). Germline loops: CDR1 MGHRA, CDR2 YSYEKL. The CDR3 spans 13 residues. Trimming took 2 bases from V and 2 from J, leaving 6 bases between them. CDR3 nucleotide sequence: TGCGCCAGCAGCCAACCGGGACAAGAGACCCAGTACTTC. Its translation: CASSQPGQETQYF.

The chain recombines TRBV11-2 with TRBJ2-3, with D tentatively TRBD2 (6 bases). In germline, CDR1 is SGHAT, CDR2 FQNNGV. CDR3 length: 17 residues. Trimming cost V 0 bases and J 6 bases, with 19 bases left between them. The CDR3 loop reads CASSLDRVSGRMDTQYF. In DNA form, the CDR3 reads TGTGCCAGCAGCTTAGATCGGGTTAGCGGAAGGATGGATACGCAGTATTTT.

The chain links TRBV5-4 to TRBJ1-1; D is unclear. CDR1 and CDR2 (germline): SGHNT, YYREEE (reference sequence). Trimming took off 1 base at V and 6 bases at J, with 7 bases between the two ends. This CDR3 has 12 amino acids. The CDR3 sequence: CASSLTESEAFF. The CDR3 DNA sequence: TGTGCCAGCAGCTTGACAGAGTCTGAAGCTTTCTTT.

The rearrangement joins TRBV6-5 to TRBJ2-2, with 9 positions matching TRBD2. With V trimmed by 5 bases and J by 4 bases, 5 bases remained unmatched. CDR1 MNHEY and CDR2 SVGAGI come from the germline V gene. This CDR3 spans 15 amino acids. CDR3 region: CASSRSGSRTGELFF. In DNA, the CDR3 is TGTGCCAGCAGTCGTAGCGGGAGCCGCACCGGGGAGCTGTTTTTT.

This clone turned up a few times. In DNA, the CDR3 is TGTGCCTTTCATGGAGGGGCTGAAGCTTTCTTT. Amino acids: CAFHGGAEAFF. The chain recombines TRBV5-4 with TRBJ1-1, with D perhaps TRBD1 (5 bases). This CDR3 is 11 amino acids long. From germline, CDR1 is SGHNT and CDR2 YYREEE (reference sequence). Trimming cost V 10 bases and J 6 bases, with 13 bases left between them.

The rearrangement joins TRBV19 to TRBJ1-5; no clear D. The CDR3 totals 13 residues. Deletions cut 4 bases from V and 7 bases from J, with 11 bases between. Germline CDR1 reads LNHDA; CDR2 reads SQIVND (reference sequence). The CDR3 protein is CASSSQLRQPQHF. CDR3 DNA sequence: TGTGCCAGTAGTAGCCAGCTGCGGCAGCCCCAGCATTTT.

The V call is TRBV11-3, the J call TRBJ2-1, with 8 bases that match TRBD1. V trimming: 2 bases; J trimming: 5 bases; junction bases outside the gene matches: 2. The CDR3 consists of 14 residues. Germline V lookup: CDR1 SGHNT, CDR2 YENEEA. The CDR3, as DNA: TGTGCCAGCAGCTTACGGACAGGGCACAATGAGCAGTTCTTC. The encoded protein is CASSLRTGHNEQFF.

The V gene is TRBV29-1, the J gene TRBJ2-5, with 9 bases aligning to TRBD2. Near its end, the DNA agrees better with TRBJ2-7, so the J call may be wrong. This CDR3 has 14 residues. The V gene's germline CDR1 is SQVTM and CDR2 ANQGSEA. The CDR3 here is CSVEVASGNYEQYF. The CDR3 region has the DNA TGCAGCGTTGAGGTGGCTAGCGGGAACTACGAGCAGTACTTC.

The J gene is TRBJ2-1, the V gene TRBV7-6; TRBD2 matches 9 bases. Germline trimming cut 3 bases from V and 5 bases from J; bases unmatched to any gene: 8. Per germline, CDR1 SGHVS and CDR2 FNYEAQ. The CDR3 extends over 16 amino acids. The CDR3 nucleotides are TGTGCCAGCAGCTTGGAACTAGCGGGCGGGAACAATGAGCAGTTCTTC. As protein: CASSLELAGGNNEQFF.

This clone is a singleton in its sample. The rearrangement joins TRBV6-1 to TRBJ2-1; 11 nucleotides agree with TRBD2. CDR1 is MNHNS and CDR2 is SASEGT in the germline V gene. The CDR3 runs 14 residues. The V gene end was trimmed by 6 bases and the J gene end by 5 bases; junction bases not matched to a gene: 3. The CDR3 nucleotides read TGTGCCAGCAGCTTACTAGCGGGAGACAATGAGCAGTTCTTC. This translates into CASSLLAGDNEQFF.

The chain joins TRBV7-9 to TRBJ1-2; D is undetermined. CDR1 and CDR2 (germline): SEHNR, FQNEAQ (reference sequence). V was trimmed by 5 bases and J by 6 bases, leaving 22 bases between them. This CDR3 is built from 16 residues. Written as DNA, the CDR3 is TGTGCCAGCAGCCCGAACCTTAGAGAGGGAGGTAATGGCTACACCTTC. Amino acid sequence: CASSPNLREGGNGYTF.

This clone was picked up one time. In DNA form, the CDR3 reads TGTGCCAGCACCCGAGGGACAGGGACCGGGGAGCTGTTTTTT. Its translation: CASTRGTGTGELFF. V usage is TRBV6-5 and J usage is TRBJ2-2; 9 bases match TRBD1. CDR1 and CDR2 (germline): MNHEY, SVGAGI. The CDR3 has 14 amino acids. V trimming: 7 bases; J trimming: 5 bases; junction bases outside the gene matches: 5.

Worth noting for this clone: At one end, the junction sequence differs from germline, possibly due to a read error. The rearrangement joins TRBV30 to TRBJ2-3; 8 bases are shared with TRBD2. Germline-derived CDR1 and CDR2 are GTSNPN and SVGIG (reference sequence). This CDR3 contains 16 residues. CDR3 nucleotides: TGTGCCGGGAGCCCATCGGGCCTAGCGGGTTCAGATACGCAGTATTTT. As protein: CAGSPSGLAGSDTQYF.

The gene calls are TRBV2 and TRBJ2-7, with D perhaps matching TRBD1 (6 bases). The germline V gene has CDR1 SNHLY and CDR2 FYNNEI. Trimming stripped 6 bases from V and 4 bases from J, with 16 bases between. The CDR3 runs 14 residues. CDR3 loop: CASRREDSSYEQYF. The CDR3 DNA reads as TGTGCCAGCAGGAGAGAGGACAGCTCTTACGAGCAGTACTTC.

This clone was picked up a small number of times. The chain has TRBV5-8 and TRBJ1-4; 7 bases agree with TRBD1. This CDR3 spans 17 amino acids. CDR1 is SGHTS, CDR2 YDEGEE, per germline. V lost 4 bases to trimming and J lost 0 bases; unmatched junction nucleotides: 9. The CDR3 sequence: CASSPGTDLSTNEKLFF. In DNA form, the CDR3 reads TGTGCCAGCAGCCCCGGGACAGACCTCTCAACTAATGAAAAACTGTTTTTT.

V and J are TRBV27 and TRBJ1-1; no clear D. V was cut by 5 bases and J by 9 bases, with 16 bases left in between. CDR3 size: 13 residues. Looked up from germline, CDR1 is MNHEY and CDR2 is SMNVEV (reference sequence). CDR3 DNA sequence: TGTGCCAGCAGTCCGCGGTTGCAAACTAAAGCTTTCTTT. Translated, it gives CASSPRLQTKAFF.

V is TRBV5-1 and J is TRBJ2-5; tentative D call: TRBD2 (5 bases). The CDR3 has 13 amino acids. V gave up 4 bases and J gave up 3 bases, with 10 bases separating them. Germline values: CDR1 SGHRS, CDR2 YFSETQ. CDR3 region: CASSEGLEETQYF. CDR3 bases: TGCGCCAGCAGCGAGGGTTTGGAAGAGACCCAGTACTTC. The full variable domain, in which reference TRBV5-1 and TRBJ2-5 provide the parts outside the CDR3, is KAGVTQTPRYLIKTRGQQVTLSCSPISGHRSVSWYQQTPGQGLQFLFEYFSETQRNKGNFPGRFSGRQFSNSRSEMNVSTLELGDSALYLCASSEGLEETQYFGPGTRLLVL.

This clone turned up a few times. The rearrangement uses TRBV15 and TRBJ2-7, with D perhaps matching TRBD2 (6 bases). The germline V and J ends were trimmed by 3 bases and 2 bases, with 14 bases remaining between them. The germline V gene encodes CDR1 LNHNV and CDR2 YYDKDF (reference sequence). This CDR3 has 15 amino acids. CDR3 sequence: CATSRGGRGTYEQYF. The CDR3 DNA follows: TGTGCCACCAGCAGGGGGGGACGGGGGACCTACGAGCAGTACTTC. The full variable domain, completed using reference TRBV15 and TRBJ2-7, is DAMVIQNPRYQVTQFGKPVTLSCSQTLNHNVMYWYQQKSSQAPKLLFHYYDKDFNNEADTPDNFQSRRPNTSFCFLDIRSPGLGDTAMYLCATSRGGRGTYEQYFGPGTRLTVT.

This clone was observed a single time. J is TRBJ2-7 and V is TRBV7-9; D might be TRBD1 (6 bases). The CDR3 totals 14 residues. In germline, CDR1 is SEHNR, CDR2 FQNEAQ (reference sequence). The V gene lost 1 base and the J gene lost 2 bases, with 9 bases spanning the gap. The CDR3 region is CASSLVGTPYEQYF. Here the CDR3 DNA reads TGTGCCAGCAGCTTAGTTGGGACACCCTACGAGCAGTACTTC.

The V and J genes are TRBV11-1 and TRBJ2-5; TRBD2 matches 15 bases. Germline CDR1 reads SGHAT; CDR2 reads FQDESV (reference sequence). This CDR3 region has 17 residues. With 5 bases clipped from V and 0 bases from J, the junction kept 4 bases outside the gene matches. This CDR3 reads CASSPGTSGGYQETQYF. The CDR3 DNA follows: TGTGCCAGCAGCCCCGGGACTAGCGGGGGGTACCAAGAGACCCAGTACTTC.

This chain joins TRBV18 and TRBJ1-1; TRBD1 matches 7 bases. With 1 base clipped from V and 5 bases from J, the junction kept 7 bases outside the gene matches. This CDR3 has 15 residues. Germline values: CDR1 KGHSH, CDR2 LQKENI. The CDR3 sequence is CASSPQGAGGTEAFF. The CDR3 nucleotides read TGTGCCAGCTCACCACAGGGGGCAGGGGGTACTGAAGCTTTCTTT.

This clone was found a few times. The chain uses TRBV7-3 and TRBJ1-1; D not resolved. The V gene lost 1 base and the J gene lost 4 bases, with 7 bases spanning the gap. The germline CDR1 and CDR2 sequences are SGHTA and FQGTGA. The CDR3 totals 13 residues. The CDR3 here is CASSLSSSTEAFF. The CDR3 DNA reads TGTGCCAGCAGCTTAAGTTCGAGCACTGAAGCTTTCTTT.

The V gene is TRBV7-9, the J gene TRBJ2-5, with 7 bases aligning to TRBD2. This CDR3 comprises 14 residues. With V trimmed by 4 bases and J by 0 bases, 2 bases remained unmatched. Germline V CDR1 and CDR2: SEHNR, FQNEAQ (reference sequence). This CDR3 reads CASSWEGYQETQYF. As DNA, the CDR3 is TGTGCCAGCAGCTGGGAGGGGTACCAAGAGACCCAGTACTTC.

This chain uses TRBV5-6 with TRBJ1-1, with D tentatively TRBD1 (5 bases). Germline V gene sequence: CDR1 SGHDT, CDR2 YYEEEE. The CDR3 contains 15 residues. Trimming shortened V by 4 bases and J by 3 bases, and 16 bases separated the two germline ends. CDR3 in amino acids: CASSRRWGTDTEAFF. The CDR3 DNA reads as TGTGCCAGCAGCCGTAGGTGGGGCACGGACACTGAAGCTTTCTTT.